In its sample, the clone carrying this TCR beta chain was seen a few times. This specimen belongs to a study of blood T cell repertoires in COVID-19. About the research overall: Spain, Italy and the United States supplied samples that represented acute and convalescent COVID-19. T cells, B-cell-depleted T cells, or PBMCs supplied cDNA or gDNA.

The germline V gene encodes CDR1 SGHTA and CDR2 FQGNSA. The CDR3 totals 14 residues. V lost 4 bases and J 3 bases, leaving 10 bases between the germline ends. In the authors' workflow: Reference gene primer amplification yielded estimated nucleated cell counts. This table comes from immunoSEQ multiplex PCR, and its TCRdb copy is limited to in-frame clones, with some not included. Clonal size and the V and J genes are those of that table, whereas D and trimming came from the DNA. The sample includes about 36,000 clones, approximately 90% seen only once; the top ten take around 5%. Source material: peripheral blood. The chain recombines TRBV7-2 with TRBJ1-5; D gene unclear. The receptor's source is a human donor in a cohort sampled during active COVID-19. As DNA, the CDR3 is TGTGCCAGCAGCTCCCTCTCCCCCAATCAGCCCCAGCATTTT. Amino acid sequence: CASSSLSPNQPQHF.